The 23 T cell receptor beta chains below come from one sample, sequenced in a study of post-analysis software for immune sequencing data. Whole-study results and caveats: TRBV segments more frequent in patients than in controls numbered five and included TRBV5-6, TRBV5-1 and TRBV20-1.

The library was made from cDNA and included unique molecular identifiers. TCRdb redid the calling of the PCR reads with MiXCR, one entry per CDR3 protein. Of around 200,000 distinct CDR3 sequences detected, 29% appear once; the ten largest clones hold roughly 3.4%. Their recognized antigens are unknown. The sequenced sample consisted of blood. All receptors come from a girl aged 2-17 years with multiple sclerosis.

DNA of the CDR3: TGTGCCAGCAGCTCCCAATTCTTGGCGGGATCTGGGGCCAACGTCCTGACTTTC. It is translated as CASSSQFLAGSGANVLTF. The chain combines TRBV11-2 with TRBJ2-6, with D perhaps TRBD2 (6 bases). V shed 4 bases and J shed 1 base, with 17 bases lying between them. CDR1 is SGHAT and CDR2 is FQNNGV in the germline V gene. This CDR3 region has 18 residues.

The table lists this clonotype with many counts. The DNA for the CDR3 is TGTGCCAGCAGTCCCGGACAGGGGGTATGGACCCAGTACTTC. Protein: CASSPGQGVWTQYF. V usage is TRBV27 and J usage is TRBJ2-5; 10 bases line up with TRBD1. Germline values: CDR1 MNHEY, CDR2 SMNVEV (reference sequence). The J segment lost 7 bases and the V segment lost 5 bases, leaving 7 bases of the junction unmatched. CDR3 size: 14 residues.

A note on this clonotype: Given a far larger clone just one base away, this is likely a sequencing read error. This rearrangement joins TRBV7-2 to TRBJ2-1; 7 bases match TRBD1. Trimming took 5 bases from V and 8 from J; bases not matched to a gene: 9. This CDR3 region has 14 residues. Germline V gene data show CDR1 as SGHTA and CDR2 as FQGNSA. The CDR3 DNA reads TGTGCCAGCAGCCCAGGGACAGCTTACGATGAGCAGTTCTTC. Its protein is CASSPGTAYDEQFF.

This clonotype occurred many times. V is TRBV15 and J is TRBJ2-7, with D perhaps TRBD1 (6 bases). Germline V gene lookup returns CDR1 LNHNV and CDR2 YYDKDF (reference sequence). CDR3 size: 14 residues. Trimming took off 3 bases at V and 6 bases at J, with 15 bases between the two ends. The CDR3 DNA is TGTGCCACCAGCAGTAGTAACAGGGACGGCGAGCAGTACTTC. Its translation: CATSSSNRDGEQYF.

This clonotype showed up just a few times. The chain is built from TRBV6-2 or TRBV6-3 and TRBJ1-5; D gene ambiguous. The V gene lost 1 base and the J gene lost 11 bases, with 15 bases spanning the gap. The germline gives CDR1 MNHEY, CDR2 SVGEGT. The CDR3 extends over 14 amino acids. CDR3 region: CASSYWAAGQTQHF. DNA of the CDR3: TGTGCCAGCAGTTACTGGGCCGCCGGTCAAACCCAGCATTTT.

About this clonotype: One junction end disagrees with the germline gene, perhaps due to a read error. The rearrangement links TRBV9 to TRBJ2-2, with 7 bases that match TRBD1. The germline CDR1 and CDR2 sequences are SGDLS and YYNGEE. The CDR3 extends over 16 amino acids. CDR3 in DNA: TGTGCCAGCAGCGTACCCGGGACAGCGAACATCGGGGAGCTGTTTTTT. Translated, it gives CASSVPGTANIGELFF.

The chain employs TRBV11-2 and TRBJ2-1; 8 bases fit TRBD2. Germline CDR1 SGHAT, CDR2 FQNNGV. The CDR3 covers 15 residues. Trimming took 5 bases from V and 8 from J; bases not matched to a gene: 11. The CDR3 nucleotides read TGTGCCAGCAGCCGCAGCGGGAGACCTATCGATGAGCAGTTCTTC. Residues: CASSRSGRPIDEQFF.

The chain uses TRBV20-1 and TRBJ2-4, with no clear D. The J call is uncertain, as TRBJ2-7 better fits the DNA end. The CDR3 runs to 11 residues. Germline values: CDR1 DFQATT, CDR2 SNEGSKA (reference sequence). The CDR3 here is CSARTTYEQYF. The CDR3 nucleotides read TGCAGTGCTCGAACCACATACGAGCAGTACTTC.

In regard to this clonotype: A read error may explain this, as a much larger clone is one base away. The chain has TRBV28 and TRBJ2-5, with D possibly being TRBD2 (6 bases). Germline V gene sequence: CDR1 MDHEN, CDR2 SYDVKM. The CDR3 is 11 residues long. Deletions cut 1 base from V and 11 bases from J, with 8 bases between. The CDR3: CASSLLSGQYF. CDR3 DNA sequence: TGTGCCAGCAGTTTATTGAGCGGGCAGTACTTC.

This clonotype was counted a few times. The CDR3 nucleotides read TGTGCCAGCAGTTTAACCCCCGATAGCGGGAGGAAGTACTTC. Translating it yields CASSLTPDSGRKYF. The rearrangement joins TRBV28 to TRBJ2-5; 10 nucleotides agree with TRBD2. After removal of 2 bases from V and 12 bases from J, the junction contained 9 bases not matched to a gene. This CDR3 contains 14 residues. Germline-derived CDR1 and CDR2 are MDHEN and SYDVKM.

The rearrangement joins TRBV5-1 to TRBJ1-2; D might be TRBD1 (5 bases). CDR3 length: 12 residues. V dropped 4 bases and J dropped 5 bases, with 9 bases sitting between them. The germline gives CDR1 SGHRS, CDR2 YFSETQ. CDR3 bases: TGCGCCAGCAGCGCCTCAGGGTATGGCTACACCTTC. Amino acids: CASSASGYGYTF.

Regarding this clonotype: A much bigger clone sits one base away, suggesting this may be a read error. The chain employs TRBV11-2 and TRBJ2-7, with D possibly being TRBD1 or TRBD2 (6 bases each). Germline CDR1 and CDR2: SGHAT and FQNNGV. CDR3 length equals 15 residues. The CDR3 region has the DNA TGTGCCGGCAGCTTAGCCGGGGGCCCACCCTACGAGCAGTACTTC. Amino acid sequence: CAGSLAGGPPYEQYF.

This clonotype was observed at least ten times. The rearrangement joins TRBV3-1 to TRBJ2-5; TRBD2 matches 7 bases. Germline assignment: CDR1 LGHDT and CDR2 YNNKEL (reference sequence). The CDR3 runs to 15 residues. The trim removed 2 bases at V and 7 bases at J, leaving 10 bases unmatched. The DNA of the CDR3 is TGTGCCAGCAGCCAACCCGGACGGGGGGTCGTGACCCAGTACTTC. Protein product: CASSQPGRGVVTQYF.

This clonotype was counted many times. The genes are TRBV6-1 and TRBJ1-2; D unclear. CDR3 length equals 12 residues. The V gene's germline CDR1 is MNHNS and CDR2 SASEGT. V was shortened by 6 bases and J by 2 bases, with 7 bases between the two germline ends. The CDR3 loop reads CASSNQNYGYTF. Here the CDR3 DNA reads TGTGCCAGCAGCAACCAAAACTATGGCTACACCTTC.

The chain has TRBV20-1 and TRBJ2-3; 7 bases line up with TRBD2. The trim removed 5 bases at V and 8 bases at J, leaving 10 bases unmatched. The CDR3 spans 13 residues. CDR1 and CDR2 (germline): DFQATT, SNEGSKA (reference sequence). CDR3 loop: CSAGRVPPGTQYF. The DNA of the CDR3 is TGCAGTGCTGGGAGGGTCCCGCCCGGTACGCAGTATTTT.

This clonotype showed up just a few times. This may be a read error, as it is one base from a much larger clone. This chain uses TRBV5-1 with TRBJ1-5; D is perhaps TRBD1 (5 bases). The CDR3 runs to 18 residues. Per germline, CDR1 SGHRS and CDR2 YFSETQ. CDR3 coding DNA: TGCGCCGGCAGCTTGGGTCAGCCCGAGGTGGGGGGCAATCAGCCCCAGCATTTT. This sequence encodes CAGSLGQPEVGGNQPQHF.

This clonotype was seen at least ten times. The J gene is TRBJ2-5, the V gene TRBV11-2, with TRBD1 matching 9 bases. Germline trimming cut 1 base from V and 0 bases from J; bases unmatched to any gene: 0. Germline lookup yields CDR1 SGHAT and CDR2 FQNNGV. The CDR3 has 15 residues. The DNA of the CDR3 is TGTGCCAGCAGCTTAGGGGACAGGGACCAAGAGACCCAGTACTTC. It yields the protein CASSLGDRDQETQYF.

Many counts were recorded for this clonotype. The gene calls are TRBV29-1 and TRBJ1-4; D perhaps matches TRBD1 (5 bases). The CDR3 totals 13 residues. The V and J ends lost 2 bases and 7 bases respectively, with 11 bases between them. CDR1 and CDR2 (germline): SQVTM, ANQGSEA. CDR3 DNA sequence: TGCAGCGTTGAATCAAGGGGAGGTGAAAAACTGTTTTTT. It translates to CSVESRGGEKLFF.

This clonotype has a count of ten or more. V is TRBV3-1 and J is TRBJ2-7; a weak D match, TRBD1 (5 bases). V dropped 6 bases and J dropped 2 bases, with 11 bases sitting between them. The CDR3 totals 13 residues. Germline CDR1 LGHDT, CDR2 YNNKEL (reference sequence). CDR3 amino acids: CASSARGAYEQYF. The CDR3 nucleotides are TGTGCCAGCAGTGCTAGGGGCGCCTACGAGCAGTACTTC.

The V and J genes are TRBV3-1 and TRBJ1-1; D is unresolved. This CDR3 has 13 amino acids. The V gene lost 6 bases and the J gene lost 4 bases, with 12 bases spanning the gap. Germline V CDR1 and CDR2: LGHDT, YNNKEL (reference sequence). CDR3 protein: CASRDNSGTEAFF. CDR3 coding DNA: TGTGCCAGCAGAGATAACAGCGGCACTGAAGCTTTCTTT.

To note about this clonotype: A read error may explain this, as a much larger clone is one base away. The CDR3 here is CASSQNRVFHEQYF. DNA of the CDR3: TGTGCCAGCAGCCAGAACAGGGTATTCCACGAGCAGTACTTC. The chain carries TRBV3-1 and TRBJ2-7, with a weak D call TRBD1 (6 bases). The germline V gene has CDR1 LGHDT and CDR2 YNNKEL (reference sequence). V was shortened by 3 bases and J by 5 bases, with 14 bases between the two germline ends. The CDR3 covers 14 residues.

This clonotype appeared many times. The chain couples TRBV6-4 to TRBJ2-1; D is possibly TRBD1 (5 bases). Germline V gene sequence: CDR1 MRHNA, CDR2 SNTAGT. The CDR3 extends over 14 amino acids. V was shortened by 0 bases and J by 15 bases, with 18 bases between the two germline ends. The CDR3 sequence is CASSDSLTAPIRFF. The CDR3 nucleotides read TGTGCCAGCAGTGACTCGTTGACAGCGCCGATAAGGTTCTTC.

This clonotype was counted at least ten times. This chain connects TRBV5-6 to TRBJ2-1, with TRBD2 as a possible D gene (7 bases). Germline assignment: CDR1 SGHDT and CDR2 YYEEEE. The CDR3 is 14 amino acids. V was clipped by 5 bases and J by 8 bases, with 17 bases between them. CDR3 in amino acids: CASRARGGGHEQFF. In DNA form, the CDR3 reads TGTGCCAGCAGAGCAAGAGGGGGGGGCCATGAGCAGTTCTTC. The entire variable domain, with the rest obtained from reference TRBV5-6 and TRBJ2-1, is as follows: DAGVTQSPTHLIKTRGQQVTLRCSPKSGHDTVSWYQQALGQGPQFIFQYYEEEERQRGNFPDRFSGHQFPNYSSELNVNALLLGDSALYLCASRARGGGHEQFFGPGTRLTVL.